These T cell receptor beta chains were read from a single sample in a study of cytomegalovirus exposure and HLA in healthy donors. This table comes from immunoSEQ multiplex PCR, and its TCRdb copy is limited to in-frame clones, with some not included. The sample contains about 190,000 clones, approximately 85% of which appear only once. The specimen was PBMCs. The receptor source for this set is a man between 18 and 29 years old in good health and CMV-seronegative. The CDR3 runs from the conserved cysteine through the conserved F or W. A D gene is named only where the DNA matches it firmly. A row's size may be missing; if present it is once, few, many or a size class.

TRBV19	TRBJ2-7	-	-	TGTGCCAGTAGTCGAAAGCCAGGCTACGAGCAGTACTTC	CASSRKPGYEQYF
TRBV6-5	TRBJ1-2	-	-	TGTGCCAGCAGTCAAACACACCGCTATGGCTACACCTTC	CASSQTHRYGYTF
TRBV7-9	TRBJ2-1	-	-	TGTGCCAGCAGCTTGGGAGGTCTTGGTAATGAGCAGTTCTTC	CASSLGGLGNEQFF
TRBV7-8	TRBJ1-3	-	TRBD1	TGTGCCAGCAGACAGGGGCCCGGGAGCCCTGGAAACACCATATATTTT	CASRQGPGSPGNTIYF
TRBV5-4	TRBJ2-7	-	TRBD2	TGTGCCAGCAGCTCTAAGGGCGGGAGGGTTTACGAGCAGTACTTC	CASSSKGGRVYEQYF
TRBV6-5	TRBJ1-2	few	-	TGTGCCAGCCGAAGGCCGGGAAATGGCTACACCTTC	CASRRPGNGYTF
TRBV9	TRBJ1-1	-	-	TGTGCCAGCATGCCGTACTCAGGTGTGAACACTGAAGCTTTCTTT	CASMPYSGVNTEAFF
TRBV5-1	TRBJ2-4	-	-	TGCGCCAGCAGCTTGGACCAACAGGGAACGAACATTCAGTACTTC	CASSLDQQGTNIQYF
TRBV20-1	TRBJ2-3	-	-	TGCGGAGGGTCTGGCACAGATACGCAGTATTTT	CGGSGTDTQYF
TRBV6-5	TRBJ1-2	few	-	TGTGCCAGCAGTTCCTCCGGGTCCCACGATGGCTACACCTTC	CASSSSGSHDGYTF
TRBV28	TRBJ1-5	-	-	TGTGCCAGCAGCTCGCACCCGGGTCTTGCTTATAGCAATCAGCCCCAGCATTTT	CASSSHPGLAYSNQPQHF
TRBV11-1	TRBJ1-1	-	-	TGTGCCAGCAGTTTAGCCCCACGCGAGGGTTTCTTT	CASSLAPREGFF
TRBV30	TRBJ2-3	-	-	TGTGCCTGGAGTGTAGGAGTGGCCCCCCCCCGGAAGTATTTT	CAWSVGVAPPRKYF
TRBV29-1	TRBJ1-2	-	-	TGCAGCGTTGAAGTTTCGCAGGGGCTAGGGGGCTACACCTTC	CSVEVSQGLGGYTF
TRBV10-3	TRBJ1-3	-	-	TGTGCCATCAGTGATCGTGAAGGGGCCGGAGGAAACACCATATATTTT	CAISDREGAGGNTIYF
TRBV5-4	TRBJ2-3	-	-	TGTGCCAGCAGAAGGAGAGACGACACAGATACGCAGTATTTT	CASRRRDDTDTQYF
TRBV19	TRBJ1-2	-	TRBD1	TGTGCCAGTAGTCCCCCCATGGGCAGGGGGCTATCCATCTACACCTTC	CASSPPMGRGLSIYTF
TRBV11-2	TRBJ2-7	-	-	TGTGCCAGCAGCTTTGAGGACGAGCAGTACTTC	CASSFEDEQYF
TRBV5-4	TRBJ2-1	-	-	TGTGCCAGCAGCTCAGAGGGGGAGGGTGAGCAGTTCTTC	CASSSEGEGEQFF
TRBV6-1	TRBJ1-1	-	TRBD1	TGTGCCAGCAGTGAAGCGCTAAGGGGGCGCATCCAATTGAACACTGAAGCTTTCTTT	CASSEALRGRIQLNTEAFF
TRBV5-1	TRBJ2-4	few	-	TGCGCCAGTTTAGATTTAGCCAAAAACATTCAGTACTTC	CASLDLAKNIQYF
TRBV5-4	TRBJ1-2	-	-	TGTGCCAGCAGCTTGGAACCGACACCTAACTATGGCTACACCTTC	CASSLEPTPNYGYTF
TRBV5-1	TRBJ2-5	-	-	TGCGCCAGCGGAGACAGACGTGAGACCCAGTACTTC	CASGDRRETQYF
TRBV5-5	TRBJ2-1	-	-	TGTGCCAGCAGCTTGGACTACCGCTCCTACAATGAGCAGTTCTTC	CASSLDYRSYNEQFF
TRBV5-6	TRBJ2-5	few	-	TGTGCCAGCAGTCACATTGGCTCGGGCCAAGAGACCCAGTACTTC	CASSHIGSGQETQYF
TRBV5-1	TRBJ2-5	-	-	TGCGCCAGCTGGTTTCCGGAGGGACCCCTTGGGGCCCAGTACTTC	CASWFPEGPLGAQYF
TRBV7-8	TRBJ2-2	-	TRBD1	TGTGCCAGCACCCCCTCAGGACAGGGGGCTACCGGGGAGCTGTTTTTT	CASTPSGQGATGELFF
TRBV6-5	TRBJ1-4	-	-	TGTGCCAGCAGTTACGGGCAGGGCTTTACAAAAAAACTGTTTTTT	CASSYGQGFTKKLFF
TRBV19	TRBJ2-4	-	TRBD2	TGTGCCAGTAGTCCCCGGGAGCGGGGGGTGGACATTCAGTACTTC	CASSPRERGVDIQYF
TRBV7-8	TRBJ2-7	-	TRBD1	TGTGCCACGCAGCGTACCCGACAGGGACACCCCTACGAGCAGTACTTC	CATQRTRQGHPYEQYF
TRBV6-1	TRBJ2-5	few	-	TGTGCCAGCAGTGAACCCGGCCAGGGTGAGACCCAGTACTTC	CASSEPGQGETQYF
TRBV6-1	TRBJ2-1	few	-	TGTGCCAGCAGTGACTGGAGCAGTATAAGAAATGAGCAGTTCTTC	CASSDWSSIRNEQFF
TRBV28	TRBJ2-1	-	-	TGTGCCAGCAGTTTCAGGCTCAATGAGCAGTTCTTC	CASSFRLNEQFF
TRBV18	TRBJ2-3	-	-	TGTGCCAGCTCACCACTCCTTACTAGCACAGATACGCAGTATTTT	CASSPLLTSTDTQYF
TRBV29-1	TRBJ1-2	-	-	TGCAGCGTTGAAGGAAGGGGGACGGGAGGCTACACCTTC	CSVEGRGTGGYTF
TRBV7-9	TRBJ2-3	-	TRBD2	TGTGCCAGCAGCTCGACTAGCTCATTAACAGATACGCAGTATTTT	CASSSTSSLTDTQYF
TRBV7-2	TRBJ2-7	-	TRBD1	TGTGCCAGCAGCGCCGCAGGACAGGGGAGCGAGCAGTACTTC	CASSAAGQGSEQYF
TRBV11-2	TRBJ1-4	-	-	TGTGCCAGCAGCTTAGACGGGTGGCGAAATGAAAAACTGTTTTTT	CASSLDGWRNEKLFF
TRBV19	TRBJ1-2	-	-	TGTGCCAGTAGTATAGGGGGAGGCTTCGGTGGCTACACCTTC	CASSIGGGFGGYTF
TRBV4-3	TRBJ2-1	-	-	TGCGCCAGCAGCCAAGATCGTAATGAGCAGTTCTTC	CASSQDRNEQFF
TRBV4-3	TRBJ2-3	-	TRBD2	TGCGCCAGCAGCCAAACCAAGACTAGCGGTCGCACAGATACGCAGTATTTT	CASSQTKTSGRTDTQYF
TRBV28	TRBJ1-5	-	-	TGTGCCAGCAGTTTTCTGACGGGGAGCAATCAGCCCCAGCATTTT	CASSFLTGSNQPQHF